This TCR beta chain was recovered during a study of T-cell memory formation after mild COVID-19. Study-level background: Clusters were largely donor specific.

The V and J ends lost 0 bases and 4 bases respectively, with 19 bases between them. Germline CDR1 is SEHNR and CDR2 is FQNEAQ (reference sequence). The CDR3 is 17 amino acids. There are many counts of this clonotype. TCRdb used MiXCR to reprocess the 5' RACE reads, holding one entry per CDR3 protein. This table holds roughly 14,000 distinct CDR3 sequences, over 20% found once. Sequenced material: PBMCs or a T cell subset sorted from them (not recorded which). The genes are TRBV7-9 and TRBJ2-7; D remains unclear. The receptor comes from a man younger than 35 who had mild COVID-19 (a few samples of this study predate the infection). Cell type and time point are not known. The CDR3 bases are TGTGCCAGCAGCTTAGCGTTGTCGACCCCTTACTTTTACGAGCAGTACTTC. Protein: CASSLALSTPYFYEQYF.